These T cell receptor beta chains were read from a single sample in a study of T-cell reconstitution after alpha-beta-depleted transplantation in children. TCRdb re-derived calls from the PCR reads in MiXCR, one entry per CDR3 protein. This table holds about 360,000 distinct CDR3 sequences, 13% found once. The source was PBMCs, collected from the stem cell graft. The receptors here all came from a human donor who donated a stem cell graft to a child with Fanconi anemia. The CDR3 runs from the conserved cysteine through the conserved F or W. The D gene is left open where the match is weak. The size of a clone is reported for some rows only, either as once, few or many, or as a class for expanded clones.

cdr3_aa: CASSHREEVIAREQFF; cdr3_nt: TGCGCCAGCAGCCACCGGGAGGAGGTAATCGCCCGCGAGCAGTTCTTC; d_call: TRBD2; v_call: TRBV5-1; j_call: TRBJ2-1; clone_size: -
cdr3_aa: CASSFTPNPTDTQYF; cdr3_nt: TGTGCCAGCAGTTTCACCCCAAACCCCACAGATACGCAGTATTTT; d_call: -; v_call: TRBV28; j_call: TRBJ2-3; clone_size: -
cdr3_aa: CASSLGGFNTGELFF; cdr3_nt: TGTGCCAGCAGTTTGGGGGGATTTAATACCGGGGAGCTGTTTTTT; d_call: -; v_call: TRBV28; j_call: TRBJ2-2; clone_size: -
cdr3_aa: CASSFLGVTDTQYF; cdr3_nt: TGTGCCAGCAGTTTCCTCGGGGTTACAGATACGCAGTATTTT; d_call: -; v_call: TRBV12-3/TRBV12-4; j_call: TRBJ2-3; clone_size: many
cdr3_aa: CASSFGGNGELFF; cdr3_nt: TGCGCCAGCAGCTTCGGTGGGAACGGGGAGCTGTTTTTT; d_call: -; v_call: TRBV5-1; j_call: TRBJ2-2; clone_size: few
cdr3_aa: CASSLGGITGNTIYF; cdr3_nt: TGCGCCAGCAGCTTAGGGGGAATAACGGGAAACACCATATATTTT; d_call: -; v_call: TRBV5-1; j_call: TRBJ1-3; clone_size: many
cdr3_aa: CASSHEGWGQTSYEQYF; cdr3_nt: TGTGCCAGCAGCCACGAAGGATGGGGACAGACATCCTACGAGCAGTACTTC; d_call: TRBD1; v_call: TRBV7-2; j_call: TRBJ2-7; clone_size: many
cdr3_aa: CASSYSKGVPFF; cdr3_nt: TGTGCCAGCAGTTACTCGAAAGGGGTCCCGTTCTTC; d_call: -; v_call: TRBV6-5; j_call: TRBJ2-7; clone_size: -
cdr3_aa: CAAGRGDIYEQYF; cdr3_nt: TGTGCCGCCGGACGGGGAGATATCTACGAGCAGTACTTC; d_call: -; v_call: TRBV10-3; j_call: TRBJ2-7; clone_size: many
cdr3_aa: CATSDLGPEQDQETQYF; cdr3_nt: TGTGCCACCAGTGATTTGGGGCCAGAGCAGGATCAAGAGACCCAGTACTTC; d_call: -; v_call: TRBV24-1; j_call: TRBJ2-5; clone_size: few
cdr3_aa: CASSHGQGVYEQYF; cdr3_nt: TGTGCCAGCAGCCATGGACAGGGGGTTTACGAGCAGTACTTC; d_call: TRBD1; v_call: TRBV7-8; j_call: TRBJ2-7; clone_size: -
cdr3_aa: CASSLGGTSLNNEQFF; cdr3_nt: TGTGCCAGCAGCTTGGGTGGGACTAGTTTAAACAATGAGCAGTTCTTC; d_call: TRBD2; v_call: TRBV5-4; j_call: TRBJ2-1; clone_size: few
cdr3_aa: CASRVGTSGGNEQFF; cdr3_nt: TGTGCCAGCAGGGTTGGGACTAGCGGGGGAAATGAGCAGTTCTTC; d_call: TRBD2; v_call: TRBV12-3/TRBV12-4; j_call: TRBJ2-1; clone_size: many
cdr3_aa: CASSQDLNGGYTF; cdr3_nt: TGTGCCAGCAGCCAAGATCTGAATGGTGGCTACACCTTC; d_call: -; v_call: TRBV14; j_call: TRBJ1-2; clone_size: few
cdr3_aa: CSATTGSSQETQYF; cdr3_nt: TGCAGCGCCACGACAGGGTCTTCTCAAGAGACCCAGTACTTC; d_call: TRBD1; v_call: TRBV29-1; j_call: TRBJ2-5; clone_size: many
cdr3_aa: CASSPGLAVGETQYF; cdr3_nt: TGTGCCAGCAGCCCCGGACTAGCCGTCGGGGAGACCCAGTACTTC; d_call: TRBD2; v_call: TRBV7-2; j_call: TRBJ2-5; clone_size: -
cdr3_aa: CASSFNRASEKLFF; cdr3_nt: TGTGCCAGCAGCTTTAACAGGGCCTCAGAAAAACTGTTTTTT; d_call: -; v_call: TRBV11-2; j_call: TRBJ1-4; clone_size: many
cdr3_aa: CASSLGFRGYEQYF; cdr3_nt: TGTGCCAGCAGCTTAGGCTTCAGGGGCTACGAGCAGTACTTC; d_call: -; v_call: TRBV7-2; j_call: TRBJ2-7; clone_size: few
cdr3_aa: CASSLGDGDTQYF; cdr3_nt: TGCGCCAGCAGCTTGGGTGACGGAGATACGCAGTATTTT; d_call: -; v_call: TRBV5-1; j_call: TRBJ2-3; clone_size: many
cdr3_aa: CASSLGAMGVPNNEQFF; cdr3_nt: TGTGCCAGCAGCTTAGGGGCGATGGGCGTGCCAAACAATGAGCAGTTCTTC; d_call: -; v_call: TRBV6-2/TRBV6-3; j_call: TRBJ2-1; clone_size: -
cdr3_aa: CSAGGDAVNTEAFF; cdr3_nt: TGCAGTGCTGGAGGGGACGCGGTGAACACTGAAGCTTTCTTT; d_call: -; v_call: TRBV20-1; j_call: TRBJ1-1; clone_size: many
cdr3_aa: CSARSSGGDYNEQFF; cdr3_nt: TGCAGTGCTAGATCTAGCGGGGGGGACTACAATGAGCAGTTCTTC; d_call: TRBD2; v_call: TRBV20-1; j_call: TRBJ2-1; clone_size: few
cdr3_aa: CASSLGPGTGVNEQFF; cdr3_nt: TGTGCCAGCAGCTTAGGGCCCGGGACAGGGGTCAATGAGCAGTTCTTC; d_call: TRBD1; v_call: TRBV7-2; j_call: TRBJ2-1; clone_size: -
cdr3_aa: CASSLNQGAYEQYF; cdr3_nt: TGTGCCAGCAGCTTAAACCAGGGAGCCTACGAGCAGTACTTC; d_call: -; v_call: TRBV7-2; j_call: TRBJ2-7; clone_size: -
cdr3_aa: CASSLYPLLMGTDTGELFF; cdr3_nt: TGTGCCAGCAGCTTATACCCGCTCTTGATGGGGACGGACACCGGGGAGCTGTTTTTT; d_call: -; v_call: TRBV11-2; j_call: TRBJ2-2; clone_size: -
cdr3_aa: CSVRAAEYSPLHF; cdr3_nt: TGCAGCGTACGGGCGGCAGAATATTCACCCCTCCACTTT; d_call: -; v_call: TRBV29-1; j_call: TRBJ1-6; clone_size: -
cdr3_aa: CASSFTAGNTEAFF; cdr3_nt: TGTGCCAGCAGTTTTACGGCGGGGAACACTGAAGCTTTCTTT; d_call: -; v_call: TRBV28; j_call: TRBJ1-1; clone_size: -
cdr3_aa: CASSPTGNQPQHF; cdr3_nt: TGTGCCAGCAGTCCTACAGGGAATCAGCCCCAGCATTTT; d_call: -; v_call: TRBV12-3/TRBV12-4; j_call: TRBJ1-5; clone_size: many
cdr3_aa: CASSYLTGYEQYF; cdr3_nt: TGTGCCAGCAGTTACCTTACTGGGTACGAGCAGTACTTC; d_call: -; v_call: TRBV6-5; j_call: TRBJ2-7; clone_size: many
cdr3_aa: CASSLGHMGNEQFF; cdr3_nt: TGTGCCAGCAGCTTAGGTCACATGGGCAATGAGCAGTTCTTC; d_call: -; v_call: TRBV7-2; j_call: TRBJ2-1; clone_size: -
cdr3_aa: CASSLGGGAPTDTQYF; cdr3_nt: TGTGCCAGCTCACTTGGAGGAGGGGCTCCAACAGATACGCAGTATTTT; d_call: -; v_call: TRBV18; j_call: TRBJ2-3; clone_size: -
cdr3_aa: CSARGRSARGTEAFF; cdr3_nt: TGCAGTGCTAGAGGTCGCAGCGCCCGAGGGACTGAAGCTTTCTTT; d_call: -; v_call: TRBV20-1; j_call: TRBJ1-1; clone_size: -
cdr3_aa: CASRPVGPRYEQYF; cdr3_nt: TGTGCCAGCAGACCTGTGGGGCCTCGCTACGAGCAGTACTTC; d_call: -; v_call: TRBV12-3/TRBV12-4; j_call: TRBJ2-7; clone_size: many
cdr3_aa: CASSPRQGLETQYF; cdr3_nt: TGTGCCAGCAGCCCTAGACAGGGCCTGGAGACCCAGTACTTC; d_call: TRBD1; v_call: TRBV12-3/TRBV12-4; j_call: TRBJ2-5; clone_size: many
cdr3_aa: CASTGQGTNEQFF; cdr3_nt: TGTGCCAGCACCGGACAGGGGACCAATGAGCAGTTCTTC; d_call: TRBD1; v_call: TRBV6-2/TRBV6-3; j_call: TRBJ2-1; clone_size: few
cdr3_aa: CASSRSTGNTEAFF; cdr3_nt: TGTGCCAGCAGCAGAAGCACAGGGAACACTGAAGCTTTCTTT; d_call: -; v_call: TRBV6-1; j_call: TRBJ1-1; clone_size: many
cdr3_aa: CASSRTTGELFF; cdr3_nt: TGTGCCAGCAGTAGGACCACCGGGGAGCTGTTTTTT; d_call: -; v_call: TRBV12-3/TRBV12-4; j_call: TRBJ2-2; clone_size: many
cdr3_aa: CASSVGPGTEAFF; cdr3_nt: TGCGCCAGCAGTGTGGGCCCCGGGACAGAAGCTTTCTTT; d_call: -; v_call: TRBV5-1; j_call: TRBJ1-1; clone_size: -
cdr3_aa: CASKGTGDQPQHF; cdr3_nt: TGTGCCAGCAAGGGGACAGGGGATCAGCCCCAGCATTTT; d_call: TRBD1; v_call: TRBV6-2/TRBV6-3; j_call: TRBJ1-5; clone_size: many
cdr3_aa: CASSPDFSSYNEQFF; cdr3_nt: TGTGCCAGCAGTCCCGATTTCAGCTCCTACAATGAGCAGTTCTTC; d_call: -; v_call: TRBV12-3/TRBV12-4; j_call: TRBJ2-1; clone_size: few
cdr3_aa: CASSLERSVSQHF; cdr3_nt: TGTGCCAGCAGCTTGGAGAGGTCGGTCTCCCAGCATTTT; d_call: -; v_call: TRBV7-2; j_call: TRBJ1-5; clone_size: -
cdr3_aa: CASSLRLASYNEQFF; cdr3_nt: TGTGCCAGCAGTTTAAGGCTGGCCTCCTACAATGAGCAGTTCTTC; d_call: -; v_call: TRBV28; j_call: TRBJ2-1; clone_size: -
cdr3_aa: CASSQERGMGANVLTF; cdr3_nt: TGTGCCAGCAGCCAAGAACGAGGGATGGGGGCCAACGTCCTGACTTTC; d_call: -; v_call: TRBV3-1; j_call: TRBJ2-6; clone_size: -
cdr3_aa: CASSQDPSLLNEQFF; cdr3_nt: TGTGCCAGCAGCCAAGATCCCTCCCTACTCAATGAGCAGTTCTTC; d_call: -; v_call: TRBV4-2; j_call: TRBJ2-1; clone_size: -
cdr3_aa: CSVQEGQGGYEQYF; cdr3_nt: TGCAGCGTCCAAGAAGGACAGGGTGGCTACGAGCAGTACTTC; d_call: TRBD1; v_call: TRBV29-1; j_call: TRBJ2-7; clone_size: few
cdr3_aa: CASSLRSGVQETQYF; cdr3_nt: TGTGCCAGCAGTTTACGAAGCGGAGTCCAAGAGACCCAGTACTTC; d_call: -; v_call: TRBV12-3/TRBV12-4; j_call: TRBJ2-5; clone_size: few
cdr3_aa: CASSSHRANYGYTF; cdr3_nt: TGCGCCAGCAGCTCCCACAGGGCTAACTATGGCTACACCTTC; d_call: -; v_call: TRBV5-1; j_call: TRBJ1-2; clone_size: few
cdr3_aa: CSAIIAGGPDEQFF; cdr3_nt: TGCAGTGCCATTATAGCGGGGGGGCCGGATGAGCAGTTCTTC; d_call: TRBD2; v_call: TRBV20-1; j_call: TRBJ2-1; clone_size: many
cdr3_aa: CASSLGLAGPRRELFF; cdr3_nt: TGTGCCAGCAGCTTGGGACTAGCGGGCCCCAGGAGGGAGCTGTTTTTT; d_call: TRBD2; v_call: TRBV7-2; j_call: TRBJ2-2; clone_size: -
cdr3_aa: CASSEARGLGEQYF; cdr3_nt: TGTGCCAGCAGTGAAGCCAGGGGGCTCGGAGAGCAGTACTTC; d_call: TRBD1; v_call: TRBV2; j_call: TRBJ2-7; clone_size: few
cdr3_aa: CASSQDRINEKLFF; cdr3_nt: TGCGCCAGCAGCCAAGACAGAATAAATGAAAAACTGTTTTTT; d_call: -; v_call: TRBV4-3; j_call: TRBJ1-4; clone_size: few
cdr3_aa: CSAPPDVYQETQYF; cdr3_nt: TGCAGTGCTCCCCCGGACGTATACCAAGAGACCCAGTACTTC; d_call: -; v_call: TRBV20-1; j_call: TRBJ2-5; clone_size: -
cdr3_aa: CASSAFTPLNEQFF; cdr3_nt: TGTGCCAGCAGTGCGTTTACCCCCCTCAATGAGCAGTTCTTC; d_call: -; v_call: TRBV25-1; j_call: TRBJ2-1; clone_size: many
cdr3_aa: CASSRVRTSVNEQFF; cdr3_nt: TGTGCCAGCAGCCGCGTCCGGACCTCAGTGAATGAGCAGTTCTTC; d_call: -; v_call: TRBV11-2; j_call: TRBJ2-1; clone_size: many
cdr3_aa: CASSTDRLWSNQPQHF; cdr3_nt: TGTGCCAGCAGCACTGACAGGCTATGGAGCAATCAGCCCCAGCATTTT; d_call: -; v_call: TRBV7-6; j_call: TRBJ1-5; clone_size: few